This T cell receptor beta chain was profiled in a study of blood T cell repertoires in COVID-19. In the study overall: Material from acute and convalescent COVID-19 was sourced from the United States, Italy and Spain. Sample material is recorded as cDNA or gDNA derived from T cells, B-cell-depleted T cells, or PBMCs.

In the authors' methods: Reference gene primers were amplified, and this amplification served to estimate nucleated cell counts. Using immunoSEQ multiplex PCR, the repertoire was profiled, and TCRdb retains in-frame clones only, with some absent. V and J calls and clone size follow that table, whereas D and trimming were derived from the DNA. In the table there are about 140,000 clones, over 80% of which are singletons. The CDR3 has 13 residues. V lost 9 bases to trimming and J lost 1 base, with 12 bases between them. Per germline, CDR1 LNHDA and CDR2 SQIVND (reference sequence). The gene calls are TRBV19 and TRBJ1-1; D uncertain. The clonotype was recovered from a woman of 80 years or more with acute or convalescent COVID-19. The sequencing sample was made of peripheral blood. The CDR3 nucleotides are TGTGCCAGCACGAACGACAAGAACACTGAAGCTTTCTTT. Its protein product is CASTNDKNTEAFF.